This T cell receptor (beta chain) emerged from a study of spatial heterogeneity in lung cancer. About the study: The average count in raw reads for each unique TCR and UMI combination exceeded eight appearances.

This clonotype appeared a few times. Its antigen is currently unknown. Points from the study as a whole: Expanded tumor TCRs that were ubiquitous appeared in blood more at resection than follow-up.

A unique molecular identifier was attached to every TCR cDNA molecule. TCRdb re-called the 5' RACE reads through MiXCR, storing one row per CDR3 protein. The table lists approximately 90,000 distinct CDR3 sequences, roughly 9.5% of them singletons. Time point of the sample: sample taken at primary tumor resection. Tumor, nontumor lung or frozen PBMC supplied whole RNA that was sequenced unsorted. The donors were 72 patients with non-small cell lung cancer that was early-stage and untreated. CDR1 and CDR2 (germline): SQVTM, ANQGSEA. The CDR3 is made up of 16 amino acids. V lost 3 bases and J lost 0; bases outside the gene matches: 2.

This sequence originates from a male donor with early-stage non-small cell lung cancer. Here the sequenced sample was PBMCs, taken at surgery. This rearrangement joins TRBV29-1 to TRBJ2-3; 14 nucleotides align to TRBD2. This CDR3 reads CSVEGLAGESTDTQYF. CDR3 nucleotide sequence: TGCAGCGTTGAGGGACTAGCGGGGGAAAGCACAGATACGCAGTATTTT.